The 17 T cell receptor beta chains presented below share a single source sample, sequenced in a study of blood T cell repertoires in COVID-19. Assay used: immunoSEQ multiplex PCR; TCRdb lists only in-frame clones, some missing. The sample comprises approximately 100,000 clones, 75% to 90% of which are singletons, and about 15% rests with the top ten. Input material: peripheral blood. These TCRs come from a man between 45 and 60 years old with acute or convalescent COVID-19.

The V and J genes are TRBV7-9 and TRBJ2-7; 7 bases fit TRBD1. The CDR3 length is 17 residues. Germline V lookup: CDR1 SEHNR, CDR2 FQNEAQ (reference sequence). Germline trimming cut 1 base from V and 5 bases from J; bases unmatched to any gene: 14. The CDR3 DNA sequence: TGTGCCAGCAGCTTAGTAGGGGGCGGCAGGGGAACCGACGAGCAGTACTTC. It encodes CASSLVGGGRGTDEQYF.

The V gene is TRBV10-3, the J gene TRBJ2-7; 7 nucleotides line up with TRBD2. This CDR3 is built from 17 residues. Germline V gene data show CDR1 as ENHRY and CDR2 as SYGVKD. V dropped 4 bases and J dropped 3; count of bases not matched to a gene: 15. The chain's CDR3 is CAISAFRVTSGIYEQYF. The DNA of the CDR3 is TGTGCCATCAGTGCGTTCCGGGTGACGAGCGGGATCTACGAGCAGTACTTC.

This sequence joins TRBV30 and TRBJ2-1; the D gene is possibly TRBD1 (5 bases). The CDR3 spans 12 residues. Germline V gene data show CDR1 as GTSNPN and CDR2 as SVGIG (reference sequence). V shed 0 bases and J shed 10 bases, with 10 bases lying between them. As DNA, the CDR3 is TGTGCCTGGAGTGTGGGGCGATCCGAGCAGTTCTTC. Amino acids: CAWSVGRSEQFF.

The CDR3 DNA reads as TGTGCCACCAGCAGGGTGACTAGCCGGGAGACCCAGTACTTC. This encodes CATSRVTSRETQYF. The chain is built from TRBV15 and TRBJ2-5, with TRBD2 identical over 7 bases. The CDR3 contains 14 residues. V lost 3 bases, J lost 5 bases, and 6 bases stayed unmatched. Germline CDR1 is LNHNV and CDR2 is YYDKDF (reference sequence).

This chain connects TRBV5-6 to TRBJ2-7; D is possibly TRBD2 (6 bases). V lost 3 bases to trimming and J lost 2 bases, with 15 bases between them. The CDR3 loop spans 15 amino acids. Looked up from germline, CDR1 is SGHDT and CDR2 is YYEEEE. CDR3 DNA: TGTGCCAGCAGCTCCTCAAGGAGGGGACCCTACGAGCAGTACTTC. It codes for CASSSSRRGPYEQYF.

The chain uses TRBV27 and TRBJ1-6; D is unresolved. V was cut by 3 bases and J by 6 bases, with 3 bases left in between. The germline V gene encodes CDR1 MNHEY and CDR2 SMNVEV (reference sequence). This CDR3 has 12 residues. CDR3 protein: CASSFRNSPLHF. The CDR3, as DNA: TGTGCCAGCAGTTTTCGTAATTCACCCCTCCACTTT.

The V gene is TRBV29-1, the J gene TRBJ1-2, with 7 bases aligning to TRBD1. CDR1 is SQVTM and CDR2 is ANQGSEA in the germline V gene. The CDR3 is 12 amino acids. V was pared by 6 bases and J by 7 bases, with 8 bases of the junction left unmatched. The DNA of the CDR3 is TGCAGCGTGACAGGGTCCGGGCGTGGCTACACCTTC. As protein: CSVTGSGRGYTF.

The V gene is TRBV5-1, the J gene TRBJ1-2, with a weak D call TRBD1 (6 bases). Trimming removed 0 bases from V and 4 bases from J, with 19 bases in between. In germline, CDR1 is SGHRS, CDR2 YFSETQ. CDR3 size: 17 residues. This CDR3 is CASSLVPPTGRGYGYTF. The CDR3 bases are TGCGCCAGCAGCTTGGTTCCCCCCACAGGGAGGGGCTATGGCTACACCTTC. The variable domain in full, with the rest retrieved from reference TRBV5-1 and TRBJ1-2, is KAGVTQTPRYLIKTRGQQVTLSCSPISGHRSVSWYQQTPGQGLQFLFEYFSETQRNKGNFPGRFSGRQFSNSRSEMNVSTLELGDSALYLCASSLVPPTGRGYGYTFGSGTRLTVV.

The rearrangement links TRBV14 to TRBJ1-1, with unresolved D. The germline gives CDR1 SGHDN, CDR2 FVKESK. V was shortened by 2 bases and J by 6 bases, with 10 bases between the two germline ends. The CDR3 length is 13 residues. CDR3: CASSQRLVAEAFF. As DNA, the CDR3 is TGTGCCAGCAGCCAAAGACTGGTGGCTGAAGCTTTCTTT. The full variable domain, rest sourced from reference TRBV14 and TRBJ1-1, is EAGVTQFPSHSVIEKGQTVTLRCDPISGHDNLYWYRRVMGKEIKFLLHFVKESKQDESGMPNNRFLAERTGGTYSTLKVQPAELEDSGVYFCASSQRLVAEAFFGQGTRLTVV.

CDR3 bases: TGTGCCATCAGTGTTGAACTAGCGGAGATCTACGAGCAGTACTTC. It yields the protein CAISVELAEIYEQYF. The chain employs TRBV10-3 and TRBJ2-7; 8 bases map to TRBD2. Germline assignment: CDR1 ENHRY and CDR2 SYGVKD. Germline trimming cut 4 bases from V and 3 bases from J; bases unmatched to any gene: 8. The CDR3 runs 15 residues.

J is TRBJ2-1 and V is TRBV7-6; TRBD2 agrees at 12 bases. The germline gives CDR1 SGHVS, CDR2 FNYEAQ. V lost 1 base, J lost 5 bases, and 0 bases stayed unmatched. CDR3 length: 15 amino acids. The CDR3 nucleotides read TGTGCCAGCAGCTTAGGGACTAGCGGGAACAATGAGCAGTTCTTC. It codes for CASSLGTSGNNEQFF.

This sequence joins TRBV3-1 (or the pseudogene TRBV3-2) and TRBJ1-4; 7 positions match TRBD1. Germline CDR1 reads LGHDT; CDR2 reads YNNKEL (reference sequence). This CDR3 comprises 15 residues. V lost 4 bases and J lost 8; bases outside the gene matches: 10. The CDR3 spells CASSLRTGGREKLFF. The CDR3 DNA reads TGTGCCAGCAGCCTCCGGACAGGCGGCAGAGAAAAACTGTTTTTT.

The chain couples TRBV6-8 to TRBJ1-6, with 8 bases fitting TRBD1. Trimming at V came to 11 bases and at J to 5 bases, leaving 23 bases not matched to a gene. The CDR3 consists of 19 residues. CDR1 is MNHGY and CDR2 is SAAAGT in the germline V gene. The CDR3 sequence is CAAPVRGSDRGWNNSPLHF. The CDR3 region has the DNA TGTGCCGCCCCAGTCAGGGGGTCAGACAGGGGATGGAATAATTCACCCCTCCACTTT.

The chain employs TRBV28 and TRBJ1-2; no clear D. The germline gives CDR1 MDHEN, CDR2 SYDVKM. This CDR3 comprises 14 residues. V was shortened by 8 bases and J by 0 bases, with 13 bases between the two germline ends. The CDR3 DNA follows: TGTGCCAGCCGGGTCGGGGAAGCTAACTATGGCTACACCTTC. Translated, it gives CASRVGEANYGYTF.

The J gene is TRBJ2-1, the V gene TRBV14, with 9 positions matching TRBD2. The V and J ends lost 0 bases and 3 bases, in that order; junction bases with no gene match: 3. The length of the CDR3 is 16 residues. Germline V gene sequence: CDR1 SGHDN, CDR2 FVKESK. The CDR3 coding sequence is TGTGCCAGCAGCCAAGATATTAGCGGGAGCTACAATGAGCAGTTCTTC. Its translation: CASSQDISGSYNEQFF.

This clone came up once. The chain couples TRBV2 to TRBJ2-6, with 7 bases lining up with TRBD1. The CDR3 totals 16 residues. Per the germline V gene, CDR1 is SNHLY and CDR2 is FYNNEI. The trim removed 8 bases at V and 0 bases at J, leaving 7 bases unmatched. CDR3 loop: CASGGQFLSGANVLTF. For the CDR3, the DNA is TGTGCCAGCGGGGGACAGTTCCTCTCTGGGGCCAACGTCCTGACTTTC.

CDR3 DNA sequence: TGTGCCAGCAGCTTCGGGTCGACAGGGGGTCGCGGCTACACCTTC. It codes for CASSFGSTGGRGYTF. The chain combines TRBV5-4 with TRBJ1-2, with 9 bases fitting TRBD1. Germline-derived CDR1 and CDR2 are SGHNT and YYREEE (reference sequence). This CDR3 spans 15 amino acids. The ends lost 2 bases at V and 8 bases at J; junction bases unmatched: 10. The variable domain in full, with the rest retrieved from reference TRBV5-4 and TRBJ1-2, is ETGVTQSPTHLIKTRGQQVTLRCSSQSGHNTVSWYQQALGQGPQFIFQYYREEENGRGNFPPRFSGLQFPNYSSELNVNALELDDSALYLCASSFGSTGGRGYTFGSGTRLTVV.